These T cell receptor beta chains were read from a single sample in a study of beta chain features in type 1 diabetes. The table came from immunoSEQ multiplex PCR; TCRdb's copy has only in-frame clones and leaves some out. Found here are about 410,000 clones, approximately 15% of them singletons; the top ten hold roughly 0.038%. The sample was naive CD4+ T cells from blood. Receptors originate from a man aged 30 to 45 in good health. Both conserved end residues are part of each CDR3. The order of the fields is V gene, CDR3 length, D gene, clone size, J gene, CDR3 protein, CDR3 DNA. D genes are given only for firm matches. Not all rows give a size; the values are once, few, many and, for expanded clones, a class.

TRBV2	12	-	few	TRBJ2-7	CASSEKSYEQYF	TGTGCCAGCAGTGAAAAGTCCTACGAGCAGTACTTC
TRBV29-1	12	TRBD2	-	TRBJ2-1	CSGTSAFNEQFF	TGCAGCGGGACTAGTGCCTTCAATGAGCAGTTCTTC
TRBV30	12	TRBD1	-	TRBJ1-1	CAWKTGYPEAFF	TGTGCCTGGAAGACAGGGTACCCTGAAGCTTTCTTT
TRBV23-1	17	-	-	TRBJ1-2	CASSQPTMVVHNYGYTF	TGCGCCAGCAGTCAGCCGACGATGGTTGTTCACAACTATGGCTACACCTTC
TRBV23-1	16	-	-	TRBJ2-6	CASNSIPREGANVLTF	TGCGCCAGCAACTCAATTCCCCGGGAAGGGGCCAACGTCCTGACTTTC
TRBV11-2	13	-	few	TRBJ1-1	CASSLTGNTEAFF	TGTGCCAGCAGCTTAACAGGGAACACTGAAGCTTTCTTT
TRBV10-3	12	TRBD2	few	TRBJ2-5	CAISREGETQYF	TGTGCCATCAGTAGGGAGGGAGAGACCCAGTACTTC
TRBV7-3	15	TRBD1	-	TRBJ1-1	CASSSSTGIGTEAFF	TGTGCCAGCAGCTCATCGACAGGGATCGGCACTGAAGCTTTCTTT
TRBV6-5	15	-	few	TRBJ1-1	CASSYSIRANTEAFF	TGTGCCAGCAGTTACTCGATCCGGGCGAACACTGAAGCTTTCTTT
TRBV7-2	15	-	once	TRBJ1-3	CASSLGRISGNTIYF	TGTGCCAGCAGCTTAGGACGGATCTCTGGAAACACCATATATTTT
TRBV14	15	-	few	TRBJ2-1	CASSQDRMGDYEQFF	TGTGCCAGCAGCCAAGATCGGATGGGGGACTATGAGCAGTTCTTC
TRBV20-1	11	-	-	TRBJ2-1	CSARGVGELFF	TGCAGTGCTAGAGGGGTAGGGGAATTGTTCTTC
TRBV30	14	-	few	TRBJ2-6	CAWRGNSGANVLTF	TGTGCCTGGCGGGGAAACTCTGGGGCCAACGTCCTGACTTTC
TRBV5-6	13	-	-	TRBJ2-1	CASSLDRTNEQFF	TGTGCCAGCAGCCTGGACAGAACAAATGAGCAGTTCTTC
TRBV9	14	TRBD1	few	TRBJ1-6	CASSAGTEGASVHF	TGTGCCAGCAGCGCCGGGACAGAGGGGGCCTCGGTCCACTTT
TRBV6-6	14	-	-	TRBJ2-5	CASSYSEGQETQYF	TGTGCCAGCAGTTACTCAGAAGGACAAGAGACCCAGTACTTC
TRBV5-1	14	TRBD1	-	TRBJ1-5	CASSLGTGRQPQHF	TGCGCCAGCAGCTTGGGGACAGGGCGGCAGCCCCAGCATTTT
TRBV5-1	14	TRBD1	few	TRBJ1-1	CASSSDRANTEAFF	TGCGCCAGCTCCTCTGACAGGGCGAACACTGAAGCTTTCTTT
TRBV5-4	17	-	few	TRBJ2-2	CASTLQQGLLNTGELFF	TGTGCCAGCACCCTACAGCAAGGGCTACTGAACACCGGGGAGCTGTTTTTT
TRBV6-6	15	-	-	TRBJ1-6	CASSYGAGGGSPLHF	TGTGCCAGCAGTTACGGGGCCGGGGGAGGTTCACCCCTCCACTTT
TRBV7-2	14	-	-	TRBJ2-3	CASSLGGARNTQYF	TGTGCCAGCAGCTTAGGGGGGGCCAGAAATACGCAGTATTTT
TRBV6-6	13	-	few	TRBJ1-5	CASLATKSQPQHF	TGTGCCAGCCTGGCCACTAAATCTCAGCCCCAGCATTTT
TRBV11-1	15	TRBD2	few	TRBJ2-1	CASSLSGSSYNEQFF	TGTGCCAGCAGCTTAAGCGGGAGCTCCTACAATGAGCAGTTCTTC
TRBV6-5	13	-	few	TRBJ1-1	CASSETANTEAFF	TGTGCCAGCAGCGAGACGGCTAACACTGAAGCTTTCTTT
TRBV4-3	18	TRBD1	-	TRBJ1-6	CASSQVGLPGGYNSPLHF	TGCGCCAGCAGCCAAGTGGGCCTTCCAGGGGGTTATAATTCACCCCTCCACTTT
TRBV30	14	-	-	TRBJ2-2	CAGRLVLDTGELFF	TGTGCCGGGCGGTTGGTGTTGGACACCGGGGAGCTGTTTTTT
TRBV5-1	14	-	-	TRBJ1-4	CASSLAGSNEKLFF	TGCGCCAGCAGCCTTGCCGGTTCTAATGAAAAACTGTTTTTT
TRBV6-6	13	-	few	TRBJ1-1	CASLARVHTEAFF	TGTGCCAGCCTAGCTCGGGTCCACACTGAAGCTTTCTTT
TRBV5-4	18	TRBD2	-	TRBJ2-3	CASSLVSARGIFSDTQYF	TGTGCCAGCAGCTTGGTTTCCGCGCGGGGGATCTTTTCAGATACGCAGTATTTT
TRBV5-1	16	-	-	TRBJ2-1	CASTPVGPSSYNEQFF	TGCGCCAGCACCCCCGTCGGGCCGAGCTCCTACAATGAGCAGTTCTTC
TRBV6-1	15	-	few	TRBJ2-2	CASRTPGGRTGELFF	TGTGCCAGCAGAACCCCGGGGGGCCGCACCGGGGAGCTGTTTTTT
TRBV9	17	-	few	TRBJ2-5	CASSVSPGALTRETQYF	TGTGCCAGCAGCGTGAGCCCAGGGGCCCTAACCAGGGAGACCCAGTACTTC
TRBV25-1	14	-	few	TRBJ1-1	CASSEEVGRTEAFF	TGTGCCAGCAGTGAGGAGGTAGGGCGAACTGAAGCTTTCTTT
TRBV2	15	TRBD2	-	TRBJ2-1	CASTPLGGSGSAQFF	TGTGCCAGCACTCCCTTGGGGGGGAGCGGGAGCGCGCAGTTCTTC
TRBV7-2	16	TRBD2	-	TRBJ2-2	CASSLTGLAGTGELFF	TGTGCCAGCAGCTTAACCGGACTAGCGGGGACCGGGGAGCTGTTTTTT
TRBV7-2	14	-	-	TRBJ2-7	CASSLRVSSYEQYF	TGTGCCAGCAGCCTTCGGGTCAGCTCCTACGAGCAGTACTTC
TRBV9	14	-	-	TRBJ1-2	CASSVGRTNYGYTF	TGTGCCAGCAGCGTAGGTAGGACAAACTATGGCTACACCTTC
TRBV30	13	-	-	TRBJ1-2	CAWSVGGVYGYTF	TGTGCCTGGAGTGTAGGTGGGGTCTATGGCTACACCTTC
TRBV15	16	TRBD2	-	TRBJ2-5	CATSPGQLAVQETQYF	TGTGCCACCAGCCCAGGACAACTAGCGGTACAAGAGACCCAGTACTTC
TRBV9	15	-	-	TRBJ2-5	CASSSRLAGLETQYF	TGTGCCAGCAGCTCAAGGTTGGCCGGACTGGAGACCCAGTACTTC
TRBV5-6	14	-	-	TRBJ2-5	CASSYRQHQETQYF	TGTGCCAGCAGTTACCGACAGCACCAAGAGACCCAGTACTTC
TRBV7-2	15	TRBD2	-	TRBJ2-5	CASSLPAGGGETQYF	TGTGCCAGCAGTCTCCCAGCGGGGGGCGGTGAGACCCAGTACTTC
TRBV7-2	15	TRBD1	few	TRBJ1-1	CASTNPGGLNTEAFF	TGTGCCAGCACGAATCCAGGGGGCTTAAACACTGAAGCTTTCTTT
TRBV19	16	TRBD2	few	TRBJ2-1	CASSSAASGSLNEQFF	TGTGCCAGTAGTAGCGCTGCTAGCGGGAGTCTCAATGAGCAGTTCTTC
TRBV11-2	12	-	-	TRBJ2-5	CASSSLIRAQYF	TGTGCCAGCAGCTCCCTAATACGGGCCCAGTACTTC
TRBV15	17	TRBD2	-	TRBJ2-1	CATSRGIAGGTYNEQFF	TGTGCCACCAGCAGAGGGATAGCGGGGGGCACCTACAATGAGCAGTTCTTC
TRBV6-5	15	-	few	TRBJ2-3	CASSYSRSYGDTQYF	TGTGCCAGCAGTTACTCGAGGAGCTATGGAGATACGCAGTATTTT
TRBV9	15	TRBD1	-	TRBJ2-7	CASSSRTGSTYEQYF	TGTGCCAGCAGCTCTAGGACAGGGTCTACCTACGAGCAGTACTTC
TRBV7-9	16	-	few	TRBJ1-1	CASTLAGGLGDTEAFF	TGTGCCAGCACCTTAGCCGGGGGCCTTGGGGATACTGAAGCTTTCTTT
TRBV29-1	12	-	-	TRBJ2-1	CSVAQAKNEQFF	TGCAGCGTTGCCCAGGCGAAGAATGAGCAGTTCTTC
TRBV29-1	14	TRBD1	few	TRBJ2-2	CSVSALQGAGELFF	TGCAGCGTTTCGGCATTACAGGGGGCTGGGGAGCTGTTTTTT